Given below is one T cell receptor beta chain in context. The data stem from a study of human versus mouse CDR3 diversity and MHC coevolution. Naive CD4 T cells, CD45RO-negative and CD62L-positive, were flow-sorted from PBMCs. Some clones are missing from TCRdb's copy, which holds only in-frame ones; the method was immunoSEQ multiplex PCR. Altogether around 59,000 clones are present, around 94% being singletons, with the ten largest covering 18%. Germline CDR1 and CDR2: KGHSH and LQKENI. V dropped 5 bases and J dropped 1; count of bases not matched to a gene: 7. The CDR3 length is 15 residues. This sequence originates from a person in their sixties or seventies in good health. V usage is TRBV18 and J usage is TRBJ1-1; 7 nucleotides line up with TRBD1. Input material: naive CD4+ T cells from blood. Subset reported: CD45RO-negative CD62L-positive naive CD4 T cells. CDR3: CASSAGQAGNTEAFF. The CDR3 nucleotides read TGTGCCAGCTCAGCCGGACAGGCCGGGAACACTGAAGCTTTCTTT.